The next 24 T cell receptor beta chains were all read from a single sample in a study of cytomegalovirus exposure and HLA in healthy donors. Primers included in the PCR were 60 Vbeta and 13 Jbeta primers. Sequencing used immunoSEQ multiplex PCR; TCRdb keeps in-frame clones, though not all of them. The top ten clones hold about 2.7% of a sample with tens of thousands of clones, around 80% of them seen once. Material for sequencing was PBMCs. These receptors originate from a male donor in good health and CMV-seropositive.

This clone has a single count. The CDR3 is CASSLGEAYEQYF. The CDR3 bases are TGTGCCAGCAGCTTGGGAGAAGCCTACGAGCAGTACTTC. The chain employs TRBV5-4 and TRBJ2-7; D not resolved. V was clipped by 0 bases and J by 2 bases, with 6 bases between them. Per germline, CDR1 SGHNT and CDR2 YYREEE (reference sequence). The CDR3 length is 13 residues.

The rearrangement links TRBV6-5 to TRBJ1-5; the D gene is possibly TRBD1 (5 bases). Germline V lookup: CDR1 MNHEY, CDR2 SVGAGI. V lost 5 bases and J 0 bases, leaving 11 bases between the germline ends. The CDR3 sequence is 15 residues long. This CDR3 reads CASSGGADSNQPQHF. The CDR3 bases are TGTGCCAGCAGTGGTGGGGCAGATAGCAATCAGCCCCAGCATTTT.

The chain recombines TRBV4-1 with TRBJ2-7, with D possibly matching TRBD2 (6 bases). This CDR3 is 13 amino acids long. V gave up 1 base and J gave up 2 bases, with 6 bases separating them. Germline CDR1 MGHRA, CDR2 YSYEKL. CDR3 coding DNA: TGCGCCAGCAGCCAAGTAGCGGCCTACGAGCAGTACTTC. Encoded protein: CASSQVAAYEQYF.

This clone has a handful of counts. V usage is TRBV2 and J usage is TRBJ2-7; 11 bases line up with TRBD2. The CDR3 has 14 residues. The V gene's germline CDR1 is SNHLY and CDR2 FYNNEI. The ends lost 6 bases at V and 7 bases at J; junction bases unmatched: 8. The CDR3 spells CASSGLAGPLEQYF. The DNA for the CDR3 is TGTGCCAGCAGCGGACTAGCGGGCCCCCTTGAGCAGTACTTC.

The V and J genes are TRBV7-9 and TRBJ1-1; 8 nucleotides agree with TRBD1. CDR1 is SEHNR, CDR2 FQNEAQ, per germline (reference sequence). This CDR3 spans 15 amino acids. V was clipped by 6 bases and J by 0 bases; unmatched bases: 6. CDR3: CASSLQGALNTEAFF. The CDR3 DNA sequence: TGTGCCAGCAGTCTCCAGGGGGCGTTGAACACTGAAGCTTTCTTT.

The CDR3 spells CASSKGTSGRTTLDFIHYEQYF. CDR3 DNA sequence: TGCGCCAGCAGCAAAGGGACTAGCGGGAGGACGACCCTGGACTTTATACACTACGAGCAGTACTTC. The chain joins TRBV5-1 to TRBJ2-7; 15 nucleotides match TRBD2. CDR1 is SGHRS, CDR2 YFSETQ, per germline. CDR3 length: 22 residues. V dropped 4 bases and J dropped 3; count of bases not matched to a gene: 23.

The chain employs TRBV2 and TRBJ1-5, with unresolved D. The germline CDR1 and CDR2 sequences are SNHLY and FYNNEI. Trimming removed 8 bases from V and 4 bases from J, with 18 bases in between. This CDR3 comprises 15 residues. CDR3 coding DNA: TGTGCCAGCCTCACCTCAAACACGATGAATCAGCCCCAGCATTTT. Amino acids: CASLTSNTMNQPQHF. The entire variable domain, with the rest obtained from reference TRBV2 and TRBJ1-5, is as follows: EPEVTQTPSHQVTQMGQEVILRCVPISNHLYFYWYRQILGQKVEFLVSFYNNEISEKSEIFDDQFSVERPDGSNFTLKIRSTKLEDSAMYFCASLTSNTMNQPQHFGDGTRLSIL.

CDR3 in DNA: TGTGCCAGCAGCACAGGGACTAGCACAGAGACCCAGTACTTC. Encoded protein: CASSTGTSTETQYF. The gene calls are TRBV9 and TRBJ2-5, with 9 bases that match TRBD2. From germline, CDR1 is SGDLS and CDR2 YYNGEE. The length of the CDR3 is 14 residues. With V trimmed by 4 bases and J by 4 bases, 5 bases remained unmatched.

The chain recombines TRBV30 with TRBJ2-3; D might be TRBD2 (5 bases). CDR1 is GTSNPN, CDR2 SVGIG, per germline (reference sequence). V dropped 0 bases and J dropped 1 base, with 14 bases sitting between them. The CDR3 runs to 16 residues. CDR3 amino acids: CAWSVPEVARTDTQYF. The CDR3 DNA reads TGTGCCTGGAGTGTACCAGAGGTAGCGCGCACAGATACGCAGTATTTT.

The rearrangement joins TRBV7-8 to TRBJ2-2; weak D call: TRBD1 (5 bases). Germline CDR1 and CDR2: SGHVS and FQNEAQ. V was trimmed by 5 bases and J by 5 bases, leaving 9 bases between them. This CDR3 has 13 amino acids. DNA for the CDR3: TGTGCCAGCAGCATCAGGGAAACCGGGGAGCTGTTTTTT. It encodes CASSIRETGELFF.

The chain joins TRBV7-6 to TRBJ2-1, with a weak D call TRBD2 (6 bases). Looked up from germline, CDR1 is SGHVS and CDR2 is FNYEAQ. The CDR3 is 13 residues long. Trimming cost V 0 bases and J 6 bases, with 6 bases left between them. CDR3 nucleotide sequence: TGTGCCAGCAGCTTAGCGGGGGGCAATGAGCAGTTCTTC. Amino acid sequence: CASSLAGGNEQFF.

CDR3 region: CASSFAGSQPQHF. The CDR3 DNA reads TGTGCCAGCAGTTTTGCGGGATCTCAGCCCCAGCATTTT. This sequence joins TRBV28 and TRBJ1-5; D uncertain. CDR3 size: 13 residues. Germline values: CDR1 MDHEN, CDR2 SYDVKM. Trimming left V 3 bases short and J 6 bases short, with 9 bases between.

This clone was found once. This sequence joins TRBV10-1 and TRBJ2-7; 9 nucleotides match TRBD1. Germline V gene sequence: CDR1 WNHNN, CDR2 SYGVQD (reference sequence). CDR3 length: 14 amino acids. V was clipped by 2 bases and J by 5 bases; unmatched bases: 4. The chain's CDR3 is CASSEGQGIDEQYF. In DNA form, the CDR3 reads TGCGCCAGCAGTGAGGGACAGGGGATAGACGAGCAGTACTTC.

The table lists this clone with a few counts. CDR3 loop: CASSVNVRDRGRTDTQYF. The CDR3 DNA is TGTGCCAGCAGCGTAAACGTCCGGGACAGGGGGCGAACAGATACGCAGTATTTT. The chain is built from TRBV5-4 and TRBJ2-3; 12 bases match TRBD1. V lost 4 bases and J lost 3; bases outside the gene matches: 12. Looked up from germline, CDR1 is SGHNT and CDR2 is YYREEE (reference sequence). The CDR3 runs to 18 residues.

V gene TRBV28 combines with J gene TRBJ2-2; 10 positions agree with TRBD1. Trimming took 9 bases from V and 4 from J; bases not matched to a gene: 11. Germline V gene lookup returns CDR1 MDHEN and CDR2 SYDVKM. This CDR3 is 16 amino acids long. CDR3 amino acids: CASKRLGTGATGELFF. CDR3 bases: TGTGCCAGTAAGCGCCTGGGGACAGGGGCCACCGGGGAGCTGTTTTTT.

The V call is TRBV9, the J call TRBJ1-1; 10 nucleotides agree with TRBD1. The CDR3 contains 14 residues. The V gene's germline CDR1 is SGDLS and CDR2 YYNGEE. The junction had 8 bases not matched to a gene; V was cut back by 3 bases and J by 9 bases. The CDR3 nucleotides read TGTGCCAGCAGCGCATCGGGACAGGGGACCAAAGCTTTCTTT. Translating it yields CASSASGQGTKAFF.

The V and J genes are TRBV11-2 and TRBJ2-3; D gene uncertain. V was pared by 0 bases and J by 1 base, with 14 bases between. Germline V gives CDR1 SGHAT, CDR2 FQNNGV. The CDR3 runs to 17 residues. CDR3 residues: CASSLDPIARRTDTQYF. DNA of the CDR3: TGTGCCAGCAGCTTAGATCCCATTGCTAGACGCACAGATACGCAGTATTTT.

The chain links TRBV6-5 to TRBJ2-7; the match to TRBD2 covers 12 bases. Trimming at V came to 0 bases and at J to 7 bases, leaving 7 bases not matched to a gene. The CDR3 consists of 16 residues. CDR1 is MNHEY and CDR2 is SVGAGI in the germline V gene. CDR3 nucleotides: TGTGCCAGCAGTTACTCGACTAGCGGGAGTTTTGGGGAGCAGTACTTC. This encodes CASSYSTSGSFGEQYF.

The chain carries TRBV19 and TRBJ2-7; 7 bases align to TRBD1. V lost 5 bases and J lost 4; bases outside the gene matches: 8. From germline, CDR1 is LNHDA and CDR2 SQIVND (reference sequence). The length of the CDR3 is 14 residues. In DNA form, the CDR3 reads TGTGCCAGTAGTTGGAGGACAGGCGGATACGAGCAGTACTTC. This encodes CASSWRTGGYEQYF.

The chain's CDR3 is CASSPPRGGGEKLFF. CDR3 coding DNA: TGTGCCAGCTCACCACCGAGAGGAGGTGGTGAAAAACTGTTTTTT. V usage is TRBV18 and J usage is TRBJ1-4, with no clear D. V was pared by 0 bases and J by 7 bases, with 12 bases between. CDR1 and CDR2 from the germline V gene are KGHSH and LQKENI. CDR3 length equals 15 residues.

The V and J genes are TRBV27 and TRBJ1-5; unclear D gene. In germline, CDR1 is MNHEY, CDR2 SMNVEV (reference sequence). This CDR3 spans 14 amino acids. V was shortened by 5 bases and J by 7 bases, with 15 bases between the two germline ends. The CDR3 sequence: CASSLGEVGQPQHF. The CDR3 nucleotides are TGTGCCAGCAGTCTTGGGGAGGTTGGCCAGCCCCAGCATTTT.

The chain employs TRBV10-1 and TRBJ2-2; perhaps TRBD1 as D (6 bases). Germline V gene lookup returns CDR1 WNHNN and CDR2 SYGVQD (reference sequence). The V end was cut by 7 bases, the J end by 5 bases, with 14 bases between. This CDR3 is 14 amino acids long. CDR3 in DNA: TGCGCCAGCACCCCTAAACAGGGAACCGGGGAGCTGTTTTTT. It encodes CASTPKQGTGELFF.

This clone was counted once. The chain joins TRBV5-1 to TRBJ2-3, with TRBD2 matching over 8 bases. From germline, CDR1 is SGHRS and CDR2 YFSETQ. The length of the CDR3 is 14 residues. With 5 bases clipped from V and 0 bases from J, the junction kept 2 bases outside the gene matches. The CDR3 is CASRLAASTDTQYF. The CDR3 DNA sequence: TGCGCCAGCAGACTAGCGGCTAGCACAGATACGCAGTATTTT.

V usage is TRBV5-1 and J usage is TRBJ2-1; D gene unclear. Germline V gene lookup returns CDR1 SGHRS and CDR2 YFSETQ. Trimming took off 6 bases at V and 5 bases at J, with 12 bases between the two ends. This CDR3 spans 13 amino acids. The chain's CDR3 is CASNYLVDNEQFF. For the CDR3, the DNA is TGCGCCAGCAACTATCTCGTGGACAATGAGCAGTTCTTC.